This T cell receptor (beta chain) was sequenced for a study of T cells expressing NK-cell markers. Study at large: TCR beta repertoires came from sorted CD3+CD56+NKG2C+, CD3+CD56+NKG2C- and CD3+CD56-NKG2C+ T cells. The authors sequenced eight donors, of whom seven were HCMV-seropositive and one was seronegative.

Reprocessing the 5' RACE reads, TCRdb reports a single entry for every CDR3 protein and omits DNA. The table lists roughly 380,000 distinct CDR3 sequences. CDR1 is GTSNPN and CDR2 is SVGIG in the germline V gene (reference sequence). The CDR3 is 12 amino acids. Comments on this clonotype: What it binds is not known.

Study results and caveats: Unclear, still, was the HCMV specificity of the expanded NKG2C+ T cell clones. Topping the CD3+CD56-NKG2C+ fraction as well were these clonotypes, in a few donors.

The clonotype originates from a man aged 18-75 years in good health. The sequenced material came from blood T cells: a sorted CD56 or NKG2C T cell subset, CD4+ or CD8+ T cells, or bulk PBMC T cells (not recorded which). The chain has TRBV30 and TRBJ1-4. This CDR3 reads CAWSYLREKLFF. Using reference TRBV30 and TRBJ1-4 for the parts outside the CDR3, the full variable domain is SQTIHQWPATLVQPVGSPLSLECTVEGTSNPNLYWYRQAAGRGLQLLFYSVGIGQISSEVPQNLSASRPQDRQFILSSKKLLLSDSGFYLCAWSYLREKLFFGSGTQLSVL.